A selection of T cell receptor beta chains follows, all from one sample in a study of T cells in Graves' hyperthyroidism and ophthalmopathy. Each CDR3 protein is one row after TCRdb ran MiXCR on the multiplex PCR reads. The table lists around 430,000 distinct CDR3 sequences, just under 15% of them singletons. The sample comprised blood. The receptors come from a woman in her twenties or thirties with Graves' hyperthyroidism. Each CDR3 is given with its conserved first and last residue. Each record gives: CDR3 protein, CDR3 DNA, D gene, J gene, clone size, V gene. D genes are given only for firm matches. Clone size appears in some rows only: once, few, many, or a class for an expanded clone.

CDR3: CASSHGLTLAKNIQYF
DNA: TGTGCCAGCAGCCATGGGCTTACGCTGGCCAAAAACATTCAGTACTTC
D: .
J: TRBJ2-4
size: many
V: TRBV3-1

CDR3: CASSQLRDRASGEQFF
DNA: TGTGCCAGCAGCCAGCTCCGGGACAGGGCTTCTGGTGAGCAGTTCTTC
D: TRBD1
J: TRBJ2-1
size: few
V: TRBV4-2

CDR3: CASSLFRGRDLRKLFF
DNA: TGTGCCAGCAGCTTGTTCAGGGGGCGCGATCTACGAAAACTGTTTTTT
D: TRBD1
J: TRBJ1-4
size: many
V: TRBV7-9

CDR3: CASGGRGRDTGELFF
DNA: TGTGCCAGCGGGGGTCGCGGGAGGGACACCGGGGAGCTGTTTTTT
D: TRBD2
J: TRBJ2-2
size: few
V: TRBV2

CDR3: CSAPGLAGGFRQETQYF
DNA: TGCAGTGCTCCCGGACTAGCGGGAGGGTTTCGACAAGAGACCCAGTACTTC
D: TRBD2
J: TRBJ2-5
size: .
V: TRBV20-1

CDR3: CASSDRGSLGNTIYF
DNA: TGTGCCAGCAGCGACAGGGGTTCTCTCGGAAACACCATATATTTT
D: TRBD1
J: TRBJ1-3
size: .
V: TRBV6-2/TRBV6-3

CDR3: CASSFPVFNSPLHF
DNA: TGTGCCAGCAGTTTCCCGGTCTTTAATTCACCCCTCCACTTT
D: .
J: TRBJ1-6
size: .
V: TRBV27

CDR3: CASRPIRQGANQPQHF
DNA: TGTGCCAGCAGACCTATTCGACAGGGCGCCAATCAGCCCCAGCATTTT
D: TRBD1
J: TRBJ1-5
size: many
V: TRBV28

CDR3: CASSMPLGAALNTEAFF
DNA: TGTGCCAGTAGTATGCCCTTGGGCGCGGCCCTGAACACTGAAGCTTTCTTT
D: .
J: TRBJ1-1
size: .
V: TRBV19

CDR3: CASSFFGGGNEQYF
DNA: TGTGCCAGCAGTTTCTTCGGAGGTGGAAACGAGCAGTACTTC
D: .
J: TRBJ2-7
size: few
V: TRBV6-1

CDR3: CSARSKGGLAGLRAQYF
DNA: TGCAGTGCTAGGAGTAAGGGGGGACTAGCGGGTTTAAGGGCTCAGTACTTC
D: TRBD2
J: TRBJ2-4
size: .
V: TRBV20-1

CDR3: CASSQQGGLSYEQYF
DNA: TGTGCCAGCTCTCAACAGGGGGGCCTTTCGTACGAGCAGTACTTC
D: TRBD1
J: TRBJ2-7
size: .
V: TRBV11-2

CDR3: CASSPRTSGTDTQYF
DNA: TGTGCCAGCAGCCCCAGGACTAGCGGCACAGATACGCAGTATTTT
D: TRBD2
J: TRBJ2-3
size: many
V: TRBV3-1

CDR3: CASAGGDSVPWKLFF
DNA: TGTGCCAGCGCTGGAGGGGACAGCGTCCCGTGGAAACTGTTTTTT
D: TRBD1
J: TRBJ1-4
size: .
V: TRBV19

CDR3: CASGGVDYEQYF
DNA: TGTGCCAGCGGCGGGGTGGACTACGAGCAGTACTTC
D: .
J: TRBJ2-7
size: .
V: TRBV6-2/TRBV6-3